The next 22 T cell receptor beta chains were all read from a single sample in a study of human CD8 memory T cell subsets. Libraries targeted TCR beta using 5' RACE with UMIs. TCRdb re-called the 5' RACE reads, yielding one record per CDR3 amino acid sequence without DNA. This sample's table has roughly 4,000 distinct CDR3 sequences. Sequencing was performed on CD8+ T cells from PBMCs. These receptors were collected from a human donor in good health.

The V and J genes are TRBV20-1 and TRBJ2-1; TCRdb's D gene call, TRBD1, goes unchecked for lack of DNA. Germline values: CDR1 DFQATT, CDR2 SNEGSKA (reference sequence). This CDR3 spans 14 amino acids. CDR3 in amino acids: CSAKEGEDYNEQFF.

This clonotype ranks as medium-sized in terms of frequency. The chain recombines TRBV4-1 with TRBJ2-1; lacking DNA, the TRBD2 call made by TCRdb goes unchecked. Germline V CDR1 and CDR2: MGHRA, YSYEKL. CDR3 length: 16 residues. Here the CDR3 reads CASSQEPSLSYNEQFF.

The chain combines TRBV5-1 with TRBJ2-3; the D gene TCRdb calls, TRBD2, cannot be checked with no DNA. The CDR3 is made up of 19 amino acids. The germline CDR1 and CDR2 sequences are SGHRS and YFSETQ. This chain's CDR3 is CASSLSRGEAGVPTDTQYF. Drawing the rest from reference TRBV5-1 and TRBJ2-3, the complete variable domain is KAGVTQTPRYLIKTRGQQVTLSCSPISGHRSVSWYQQTPGQGLQFLFEYFSETQRNKGNFPGRFSGRQFSNSRSEMNVSTLELGDSALYLCASSLSRGEAGVPTDTQYFGPGTRLTVL.

CDR3 protein: CASSVRENTEAFF. This chain uses TRBV6-1 with TRBJ1-1; lacking DNA, the TRBD1 call made by TCRdb goes unchecked. In germline, CDR1 is MNHNS, CDR2 SASEGT. CDR3 length: 13 residues.

The rearrangement joins TRBV28 to TRBJ2-2; there is no DNA to check the TCRdb D call of TRBD2. The CDR3 is made up of 15 amino acids. Germline V gene sequence: CDR1 MDHEN, CDR2 SYDVKM. This CDR3 reads CASILGRDPTGELFF.

The V gene is TRBV5-8, the J gene TRBJ2-3; TCRdb indicates TRBD1, and absent DNA this call remains unverified. The CDR3 contains 15 residues. Germline-derived CDR1 and CDR2 are SGHTS and YDEGEE. The CDR3 sequence: CASRSGQFSTDTQYF.

The chain carries TRBV5-1 and TRBJ1-1; there is no DNA to check the TCRdb D call of TRBD1. CDR3 length: 14 residues. Germline CDR1 and CDR2: SGHRS and YFSETQ. The chain's CDR3 is CASSLTGVRVEAFF.

CDR3 loop: CASSLGGQGYTF. V is TRBV12-3 or TRBV12-4 and J is TRBJ1-2; TCRdb picks TRBD1, but there is no DNA to check that call. The CDR3 sequence is 12 residues long.

This clonotype counts as medium-sized by frequency. The chain combines TRBV7-6 with TRBJ2-2; the D call from TCRdb, TRBD2, cannot be confirmed without DNA. Germline V gene lookup returns CDR1 SGHVS and CDR2 FNYEAQ. This CDR3 is 14 amino acids long. The CDR3 region is CASSPGLAGGELFF.

This chain links TRBV7-9 with TRBJ2-4; TCRdb names TRBD2, which stays unverified in the absence of DNA. CDR1 SEHNR and CDR2 FQNEAQ come from the germline V gene (reference sequence). CDR3 length: 16 amino acids. This chain's CDR3 is CASSFYEGPGKNIQYF.

The chain employs TRBV6-2 or TRBV6-3 and TRBJ2-1; TCRdb lists TRBD2, though no DNA is available to test this call. The CDR3 is made up of 15 amino acids. The V gene's germline CDR1 is MNHEY and CDR2 SVGEGT. The CDR3 is CASSFGTSKGGEQFF.

This clonotype ranks as medium-sized in terms of frequency. The rearrangement joins TRBV25-1 to TRBJ2-3; TCRdb returns TRBD1, unconfirmable since there is no DNA. CDR1 MGHDK and CDR2 SYGVNS come from the germline V gene. This CDR3 region has 16 residues. The chain's CDR3 is CASSPETGALTDTQYF.

The chain employs TRBV10-3 and TRBJ2-7. Per the germline V gene, CDR1 is ENHRY and CDR2 is SYGVKD. The CDR3 runs 13 residues. CDR3 sequence: CAISSDGSYEQYF.

J is TRBJ2-5 and V is TRBV2. This CDR3 is built from 13 residues. Germline CDR1 and CDR2: SNHLY and FYNNEI. CDR3 sequence: CASGDLGWETQYF.

This clonotype is identified as medium-sized from frequency. This sequence joins TRBV29-1 and TRBJ2-7; TCRdb's assignment of TRBD1 cannot be checked, as there is no DNA. The CDR3 is 13 amino acids. CDR1 and CDR2 (germline): SQVTM, ANQGSEA. The CDR3 loop is CSVCPGRGYEQYF.

This sequence joins TRBV12-3 or TRBV12-4 and TRBJ2-7; the D gene TCRdb calls, TRBD1, cannot be checked with no DNA. The CDR3 is 14 residues long. The CDR3 sequence is CASSGQRSSYEQYF.

CDR3 amino acids: CATSDSMEPYNEQFF. The V gene is TRBV24-1, the J gene TRBJ2-1. Germline CDR1 reads KGHDR; CDR2 reads SFDVKD. There are 15 residues in the CDR3.

Judged by frequency, this clonotype is medium-sized (0.01 to 0.1%). V is TRBV7-6 and J is TRBJ1-2; TCRdb's D call of TRBD1 is untestable without DNA. Germline CDR1 SGHVS, CDR2 FNYEAQ. This CDR3 spans 13 amino acids. The CDR3 protein is CASSPLNEGGYTF.

This clonotype is called large (0.1 to 1%) based on its frequency. The CDR3 loop reads CASSPTGTTKLFF. This chain uses TRBV12-3 or TRBV12-4 with TRBJ1-4; TCRdb returns TRBD1, unconfirmable since there is no DNA. CDR3 length: 13 amino acids.

The chain combines TRBV6-1 with TRBJ2-6. The germline gives CDR1 MNHNS, CDR2 SASEGT. CDR3 length: 16 residues. CDR3 in amino acids: CASSVSGSSGANVLTF.

V is TRBV6-5 and J is TRBJ1-1; TCRdb reports TRBD1, a call that lacks DNA to check it against. The CDR3 runs 13 residues. CDR1 MNHEY and CDR2 SVGAGI come from the germline V gene. CDR3 loop: CASRPRGGTEAFF.

This chain links TRBV6-5 with TRBJ2-6; TCRdb indicates TRBD1, and absent DNA this call remains unverified. This CDR3 has 18 amino acids. The germline V gene encodes CDR1 MNHEY and CDR2 SVGAGI. The CDR3 region is CASSYSTGGGSGANVLTF.